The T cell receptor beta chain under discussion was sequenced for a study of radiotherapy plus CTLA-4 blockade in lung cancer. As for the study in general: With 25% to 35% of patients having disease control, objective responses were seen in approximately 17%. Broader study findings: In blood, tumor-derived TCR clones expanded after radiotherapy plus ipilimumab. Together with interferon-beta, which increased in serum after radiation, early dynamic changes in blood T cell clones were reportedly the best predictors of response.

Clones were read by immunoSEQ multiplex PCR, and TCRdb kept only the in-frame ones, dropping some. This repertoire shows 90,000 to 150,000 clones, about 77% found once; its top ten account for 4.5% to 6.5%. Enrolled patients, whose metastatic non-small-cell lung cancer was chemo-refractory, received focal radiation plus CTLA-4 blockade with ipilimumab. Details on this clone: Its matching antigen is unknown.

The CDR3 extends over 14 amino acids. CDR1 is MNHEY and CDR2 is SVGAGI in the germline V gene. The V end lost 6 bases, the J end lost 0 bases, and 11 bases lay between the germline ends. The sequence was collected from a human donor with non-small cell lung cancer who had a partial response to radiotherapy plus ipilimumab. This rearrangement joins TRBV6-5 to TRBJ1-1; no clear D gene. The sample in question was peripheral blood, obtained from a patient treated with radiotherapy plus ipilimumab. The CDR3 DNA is TGTGCCAGCAGCCCAACACCACTGAACACTGAAGCTTTCTTT. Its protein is CASSPTPLNTEAFF.